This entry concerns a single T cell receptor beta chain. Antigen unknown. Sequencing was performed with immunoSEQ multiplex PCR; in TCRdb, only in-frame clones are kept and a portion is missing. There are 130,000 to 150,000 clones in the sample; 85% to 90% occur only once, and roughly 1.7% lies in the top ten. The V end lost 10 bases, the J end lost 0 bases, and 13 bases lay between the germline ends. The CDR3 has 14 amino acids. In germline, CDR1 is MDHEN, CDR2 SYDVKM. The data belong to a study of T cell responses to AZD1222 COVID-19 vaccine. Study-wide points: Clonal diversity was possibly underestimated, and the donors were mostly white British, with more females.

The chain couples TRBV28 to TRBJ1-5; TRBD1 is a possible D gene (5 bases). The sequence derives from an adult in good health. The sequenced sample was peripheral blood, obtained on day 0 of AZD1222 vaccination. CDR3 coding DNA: TGTGCCACCGGACAAGACGCTAGCAATCAGCCCCAGCATTTT. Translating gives CATGQDASNQPQHF.